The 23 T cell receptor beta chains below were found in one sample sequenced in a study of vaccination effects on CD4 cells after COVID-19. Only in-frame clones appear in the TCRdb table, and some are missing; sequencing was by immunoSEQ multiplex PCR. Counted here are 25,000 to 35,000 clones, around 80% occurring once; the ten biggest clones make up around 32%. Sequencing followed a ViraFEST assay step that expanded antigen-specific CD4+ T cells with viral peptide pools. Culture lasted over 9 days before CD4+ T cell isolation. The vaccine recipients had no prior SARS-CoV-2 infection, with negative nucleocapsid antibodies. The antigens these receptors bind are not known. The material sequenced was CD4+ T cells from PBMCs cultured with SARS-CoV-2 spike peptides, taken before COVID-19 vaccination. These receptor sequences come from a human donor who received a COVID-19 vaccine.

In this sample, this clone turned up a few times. DNA for the CDR3: TGTGCCAGTAGTATTTCAGGGGAGAACTATGGCTACACCTTC. Translated: CASSISGENYGYTF. The chain joins TRBV19 to TRBJ1-2, with D perhaps matching TRBD1 (6 bases). Germline values: CDR1 LNHDA, CDR2 SQIVND (reference sequence). CDR3 length equals 14 residues. The V gene lost 3 bases and the J gene lost 2 bases, with 10 bases spanning the gap.

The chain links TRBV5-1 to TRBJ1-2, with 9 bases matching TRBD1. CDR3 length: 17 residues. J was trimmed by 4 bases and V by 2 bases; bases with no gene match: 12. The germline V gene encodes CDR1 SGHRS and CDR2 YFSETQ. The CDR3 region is CASSFVPGTGRGYGYTF. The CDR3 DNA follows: TGCGCCAGCAGCTTCGTACCCGGGACAGGGAGAGGCTATGGCTACACCTTC.

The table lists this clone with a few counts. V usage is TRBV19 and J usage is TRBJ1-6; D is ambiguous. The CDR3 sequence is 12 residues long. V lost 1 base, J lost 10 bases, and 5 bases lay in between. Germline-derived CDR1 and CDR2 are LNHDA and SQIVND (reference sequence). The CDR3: CASSIGLSPLHF. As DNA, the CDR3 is TGTGCCAGTAGTATAGGTTTGTCACCCCTCCACTTT.

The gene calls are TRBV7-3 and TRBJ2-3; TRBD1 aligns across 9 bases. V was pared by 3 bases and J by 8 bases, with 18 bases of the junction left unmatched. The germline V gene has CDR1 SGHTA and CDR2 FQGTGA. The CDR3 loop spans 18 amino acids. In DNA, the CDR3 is TGTGCCAGCAGCTTTCTCCCCGGGACAGGGAAAGGAGAGGCTACGCAGTATTTT. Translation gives CASSFLPGTGKGEATQYF.

CDR3 sequence: CASSDTGNTEAFF. The DNA for the CDR3 is TGTGCCAGCAGTGATACGGGGAACACTGAAGCTTTCTTT. The chain links TRBV2 to TRBJ1-1, with D unclear. The CDR3 has 13 residues. V was clipped by 3 bases and J by 1 base, with 6 bases between them. The germline V gene has CDR1 SNHLY and CDR2 FYNNEI.

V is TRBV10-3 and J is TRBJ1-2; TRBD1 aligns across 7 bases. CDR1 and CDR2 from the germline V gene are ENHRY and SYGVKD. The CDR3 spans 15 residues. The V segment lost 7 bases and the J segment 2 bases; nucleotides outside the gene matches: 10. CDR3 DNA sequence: TGTGCCATCACCCCGAGGACAGGTGGGAACTATGGCTACACCTTC. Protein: CAITPRTGGNYGYTF.

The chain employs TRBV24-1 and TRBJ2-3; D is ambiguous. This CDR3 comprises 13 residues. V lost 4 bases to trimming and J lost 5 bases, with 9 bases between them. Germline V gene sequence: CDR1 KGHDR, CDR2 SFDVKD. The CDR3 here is CATSDPARDTQYF. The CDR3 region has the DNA TGTGCCACCAGTGACCCCGCCCGAGATACGCAGTATTTT.

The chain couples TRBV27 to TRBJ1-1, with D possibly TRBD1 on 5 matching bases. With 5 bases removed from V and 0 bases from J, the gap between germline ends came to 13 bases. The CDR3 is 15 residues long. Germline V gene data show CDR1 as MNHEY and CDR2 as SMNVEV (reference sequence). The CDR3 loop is CASSKTGPLNTEAFF. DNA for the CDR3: TGTGCCAGCAGTAAAACAGGCCCTTTGAACACTGAAGCTTTCTTT.

The CDR3 loop is CATSRDRHEQYF. The CDR3 DNA is TGTGCCACCAGCAGAGACCGACACGAGCAGTACTTC. The chain uses TRBV15 and TRBJ2-7, with D unresolved. This CDR3 has 12 residues. The ends were cut back, 0 bases at V and 5 bases at J, with 5 bases in the middle. Germline V gives CDR1 LNHNV, CDR2 YYDKDF (reference sequence).

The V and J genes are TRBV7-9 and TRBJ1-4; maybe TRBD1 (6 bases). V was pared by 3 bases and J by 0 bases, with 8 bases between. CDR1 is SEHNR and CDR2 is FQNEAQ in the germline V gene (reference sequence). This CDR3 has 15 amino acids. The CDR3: CASSFEGATNEKLFF. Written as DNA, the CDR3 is TGTGCCAGCAGCTTTGAGGGGGCAACTAATGAAAAACTGTTTTTT.

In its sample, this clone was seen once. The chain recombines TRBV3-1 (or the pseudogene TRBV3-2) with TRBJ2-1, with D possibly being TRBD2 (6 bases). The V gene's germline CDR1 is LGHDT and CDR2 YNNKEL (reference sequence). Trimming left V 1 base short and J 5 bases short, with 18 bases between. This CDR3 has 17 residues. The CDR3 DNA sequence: TGTGCCAGCAGCCAAGCCTGGACTATTCCTCCTAACAATGAGCAGTTCTTC. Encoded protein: CASSQAWTIPPNNEQFF.

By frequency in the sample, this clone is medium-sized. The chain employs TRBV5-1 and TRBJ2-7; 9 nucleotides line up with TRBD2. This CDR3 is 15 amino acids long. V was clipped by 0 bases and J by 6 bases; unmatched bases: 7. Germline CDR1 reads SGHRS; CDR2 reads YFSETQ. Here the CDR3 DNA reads TGCGCCAGCAGCTTGGTTCCGGGACTAGCACCCGAGCAGTACTTC. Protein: CASSLVPGLAPEQYF. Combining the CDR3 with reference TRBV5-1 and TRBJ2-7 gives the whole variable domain KAGVTQTPRYLIKTRGQQVTLSCSPISGHRSVSWYQQTPGQGLQFLFEYFSETQRNKGNFPGRFSGRQFSNSRSEMNVSTLELGDSALYLCASSLVPGLAPEQYFGPGTRLTVT.

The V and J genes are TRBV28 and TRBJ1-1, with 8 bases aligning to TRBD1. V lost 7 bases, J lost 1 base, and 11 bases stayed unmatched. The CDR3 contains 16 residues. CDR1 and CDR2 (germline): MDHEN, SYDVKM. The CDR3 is CASTQTGVTPNTEAFF. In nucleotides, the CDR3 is TGTGCCAGCACCCAGACAGGGGTTACCCCGAACACTGAAGCTTTCTTT. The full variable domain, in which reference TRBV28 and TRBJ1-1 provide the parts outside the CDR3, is DVKVTQSSRYLVKRTGEKVFLECVQDMDHENMFWYRQDPGLGLRLIYFSYDVKMKEKGDIPEGYSVSREKKERFSLILESASTNQTSMYLCASTQTGVTPNTEAFFGQGTRLTVV.

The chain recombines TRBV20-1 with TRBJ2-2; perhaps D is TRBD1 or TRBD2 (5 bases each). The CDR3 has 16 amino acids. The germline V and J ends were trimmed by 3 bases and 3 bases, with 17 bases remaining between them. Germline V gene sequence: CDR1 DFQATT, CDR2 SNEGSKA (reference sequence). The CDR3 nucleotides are TGCAGTGCTAGTAGGACCGGGACGGCCGACACCGGGGAGCTGTTTTTT. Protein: CSASRTGTADTGELFF.

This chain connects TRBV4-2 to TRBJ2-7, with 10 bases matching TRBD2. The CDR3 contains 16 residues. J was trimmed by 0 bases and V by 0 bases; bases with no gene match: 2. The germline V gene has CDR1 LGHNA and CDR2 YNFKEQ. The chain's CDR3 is CASSQESGGGSYEQYF. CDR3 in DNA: TGTGCCAGCAGCCAAGAGAGCGGGGGGGGCTCCTACGAGCAGTACTTC.

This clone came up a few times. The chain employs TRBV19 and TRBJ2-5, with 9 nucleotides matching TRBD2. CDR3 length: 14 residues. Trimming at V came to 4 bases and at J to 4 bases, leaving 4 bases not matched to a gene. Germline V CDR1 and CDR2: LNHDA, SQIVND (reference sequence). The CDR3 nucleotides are TGTGCCAGTAGTAGCGGGGGGGCCGGAGAGACCCAGTACTTC. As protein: CASSSGGAGETQYF.

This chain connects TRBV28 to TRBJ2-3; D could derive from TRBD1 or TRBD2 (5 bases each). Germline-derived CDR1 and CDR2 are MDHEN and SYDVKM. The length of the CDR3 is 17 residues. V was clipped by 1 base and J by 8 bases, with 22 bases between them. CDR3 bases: TGTGCCAGCAGTTTATTGGGGCTGCTAGAGGGGATGGTTACGCAGTATTTT. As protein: CASSLLGLLEGMVTQYF.

CDR3 sequence: CASSQSRASSGNTIYF. In DNA, the CDR3 is TGCGCCAGCAGTCAATCTCGGGCGTCCTCTGGAAACACCATATATTTT. The chain recombines TRBV23-1 with TRBJ1-3, with D uncertain. TRBV23-1 belongs to the ORF category, with a function that is uncertain. The CDR3 spans 16 residues. Trimming shortened V by 0 bases and J by 0 bases, and 9 bases separated the two germline ends.

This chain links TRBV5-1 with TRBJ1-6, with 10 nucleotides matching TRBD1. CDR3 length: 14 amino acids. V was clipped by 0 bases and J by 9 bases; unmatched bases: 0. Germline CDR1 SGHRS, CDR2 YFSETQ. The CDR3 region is CASSLGDRGSPLHF. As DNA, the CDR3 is TGCGCCAGCAGCTTGGGGGACAGGGGTTCACCCCTCCACTTT.

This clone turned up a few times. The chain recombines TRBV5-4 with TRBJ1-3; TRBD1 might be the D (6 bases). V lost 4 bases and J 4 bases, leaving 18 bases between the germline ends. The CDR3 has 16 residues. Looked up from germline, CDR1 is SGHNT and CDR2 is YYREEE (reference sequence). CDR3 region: CASSPTTGAEGNTIYF. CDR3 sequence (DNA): TGTGCCAGCAGCCCCACGACAGGAGCGGAGGGAAACACCATATATTTT.

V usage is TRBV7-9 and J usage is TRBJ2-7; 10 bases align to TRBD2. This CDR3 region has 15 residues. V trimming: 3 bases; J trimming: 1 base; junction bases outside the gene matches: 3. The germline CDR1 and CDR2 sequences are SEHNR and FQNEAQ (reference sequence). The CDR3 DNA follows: TGTGCCAGCAGCTTTGGACTAGCGGTTTCCTACGAGCAGTACTTC. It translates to CASSFGLAVSYEQYF. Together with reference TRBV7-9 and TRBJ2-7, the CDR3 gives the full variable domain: DTGVSQNPRHKITKRGQNVTFRCDPISEHNRLYWYRQTLGQGPEFLTYFQNEAQLEKSRLLSDRFSAERPKGSFSTLEIQRTEQGDSAMYLCASSFGLAVSYEQYFGPGTRLTVT.

This chain's CDR3 is CSVETKFSYEQYF. In DNA form, the CDR3 reads TGCAGCGTTGAAACGAAGTTCTCCTACGAGCAGTACTTC. This chain links TRBV29-1 with TRBJ2-7; no definite D call. The CDR3 has 13 residues. Trimming stripped 2 bases from V and 0 bases from J, with 8 bases between. Per the germline V gene, CDR1 is SQVTM and CDR2 is ANQGSEA.

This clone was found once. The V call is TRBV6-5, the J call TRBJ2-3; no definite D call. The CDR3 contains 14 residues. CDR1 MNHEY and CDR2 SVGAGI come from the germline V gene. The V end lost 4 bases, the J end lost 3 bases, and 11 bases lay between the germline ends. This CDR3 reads CASSLRFATDTQYF. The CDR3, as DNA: TGTGCCAGCAGTTTGCGGTTTGCTACAGATACGCAGTATTTT.